The 26 T cell receptor beta chains reported below all come from one sample, sequenced in a study of graft-versus-host responses after intestinal transplantation. These receptors have no known antigen. TCRdb keeps only in-frame clones here, not all; method: immunoSEQ multiplex PCR. This table has about 130,000 clones, over 90% appearing once. This sample comprised unstimulated CD4+ T cells sorted from spleen or lymph node cells, obtained before intestinal transplant. The receptors here all came from a human donor who received an intestinal transplant.

The DNA for the CDR3 is TGTGCCAGCAGTACCTCCGACAGGGACAATTCACCCCTCCACTTT. It codes for CASSTSDRDNSPLHF. The rearrangement joins TRBV28 to TRBJ1-6, with 7 bases aligning to TRBD1. The junction had 8 bases not matched to a gene; V was cut back by 5 bases and J by 7 bases. The CDR3 length is 15 residues. Looked up from germline, CDR1 is MDHEN and CDR2 is SYDVKM.

The chain recombines TRBV19 with TRBJ1-1; tentative D call: TRBD1 (5 bases). The germline CDR1 and CDR2 sequences are LNHDA and SQIVND (reference sequence). Trimming removed 3 bases at V and 11 bases at J, with 13 bases between. This CDR3 is built from 12 residues. CDR3 loop: CASSIEGRNAFF. DNA of the CDR3: TGTGCCAGTAGTATCGAGGGGAGGAATGCTTTCTTT.

This clone showed up just once. V usage is TRBV28 and J usage is TRBJ1-1, with D maybe TRBD1 (5 bases). The germline gives CDR1 MDHEN, CDR2 SYDVKM. There are 15 residues in the CDR3. V lost 6 bases and J lost 5, with 19 bases in between. The CDR3 DNA follows: TGTGCCAGCAGCCCCCCCTCAGGGACCGGGACTGAAGCTTTCTTT. It is translated as CASSPPSGTGTEAFF.

V gene TRBV28 combines with J gene TRBJ2-7, with TRBD2 as a possible D gene (6 bases). The V and J ends lost 3 bases and 5 bases respectively, with 14 bases between them. Germline assignment: CDR1 MDHEN and CDR2 SYDVKM. This CDR3 region has 14 residues. The CDR3 spells CASSFAGPKDEQYF. For the CDR3, the DNA is TGTGCCAGCAGTTTTGCGGGGCCAAAGGACGAGCAGTACTTC.

The gene calls are TRBV19 and TRBJ2-1; possibly TRBD1 for D (6 bases). V gave up 6 bases and J gave up 9 bases, with 21 bases separating them. The CDR3 is 15 residues long. Germline V gene data show CDR1 as LNHDA and CDR2 as SQIVND (reference sequence). The CDR3 region is CASSPLGATLTEQFF. Written as DNA, the CDR3 is TGTGCCAGTAGCCCACTGGGGGCTACCCTCACTGAGCAGTTCTTC.

This chain joins TRBV7-9 and TRBJ1-1; 8 nucleotides align to TRBD1. The germline gives CDR1 SEHNR, CDR2 FQNEAQ (reference sequence). V lost 1 base and J lost 5; bases outside the gene matches: 6. The CDR3 has 15 residues. This chain's CDR3 is CASSLVGQGWTEAFF. CDR3 DNA sequence: TGTGCCAGCAGCTTAGTTGGACAGGGTTGGACTGAAGCTTTCTTT.

The CDR3 reads CASSPVPDGYTF. CDR3 sequence (DNA): TGTGCCAGCAGCCCGGTCCCCGATGGCTACACCTTC. The chain couples TRBV11-2 to TRBJ1-2, with D unresolved. Per the germline V gene, CDR1 is SGHAT and CDR2 is FQNNGV. CDR3 length: 12 residues. V was shortened by 5 bases and J by 6 bases, with 10 bases between the two germline ends.

This chain links TRBV5-6 with TRBJ1-1; D gene ambiguous. Germline lookup yields CDR1 SGHDT and CDR2 YYEEEE. The CDR3 spans 16 residues. Trimming removed 0 bases from V and 1 base from J, with 13 bases in between. The CDR3 sequence is CASSLAASQPNTEAFF. CDR3 DNA: TGTGCCAGCAGCTTGGCAGCATCTCAACCGAACACTGAAGCTTTCTTT.

This rearrangement joins TRBV6-4 to TRBJ2-5, with 10 bases matching TRBD2. The trim removed 2 bases at V and 0 bases at J, leaving 6 bases unmatched. The V gene's germline CDR1 is MRHNA and CDR2 SNTAGT. CDR3 length: 17 amino acids. The CDR3 DNA reads TGTGCCAGCAGTGACGGAAGCGGGAGGGGGTACCAAGAGACCCAGTACTTC. This encodes CASSDGSGRGYQETQYF.

This chain uses TRBV2 with TRBJ1-4; TRBD1 aligns across 9 bases. The V gene's germline CDR1 is SNHLY and CDR2 FYNNEI. The V and J ends lost 10 bases and 6 bases, in that order; junction bases with no gene match: 3. The CDR3 contains 12 residues. The CDR3 bases are TGTGCCACACGACAGGGGGATGAAAAACTGTTTTTT. It yields the protein CATRQGDEKLFF.

V and J are TRBV5-4 and TRBJ2-7; 10 positions agree with TRBD1. This CDR3 has 14 amino acids. J gave up 2 bases and V 3 bases, and 2 bases lay outside the gene matches. Germline loops: CDR1 SGHNT, CDR2 YYREEE (reference sequence). The CDR3 spells CASSSGTGAYEQYF. Here the CDR3 DNA reads TGTGCCAGCAGCTCCGGGACAGGGGCCTACGAGCAGTACTTC.

The gene calls are TRBV7-2 and TRBJ1-2; 8 nucleotides agree with TRBD1. This CDR3 region has 15 residues. The junction had 5 bases not matched to a gene; V was cut back by 1 base and J by 4 bases. The germline gives CDR1 SGHTA, CDR2 FQGNSA. The CDR3 DNA reads TGTGCCAGCAGCTTAGGGTCAGGGGGCGTCTATGGCTACACCTTC. Its protein product is CASSLGSGGVYGYTF.

This rearrangement joins TRBV19 to TRBJ2-6; D not resolved. The germline gives CDR1 LNHDA, CDR2 SQIVND (reference sequence). The CDR3 is 16 residues long. V lost 3 bases, J lost 0 bases, and 9 bases lay in between. The CDR3 reads CASSISGLSGANVLTF. The CDR3 DNA follows: TGTGCCAGTAGTATTAGTGGGCTCTCTGGGGCCAACGTCCTGACTTTC.

J is TRBJ2-1 and V is TRBV19; 7 bases line up with TRBD2. V gave up 3 bases and J gave up 7 bases; unmatched junction bases: 9. The CDR3 spans 15 residues. CDR1 and CDR2 (germline): LNHDA, SQIVND (reference sequence). In nucleotides, the CDR3 is TGTGCCAGTAGTATGCCGGGACTAATAGGAAATGAGCAGTTCTTC. Translating it yields CASSMPGLIGNEQFF.

This clone occurred a few times. Additional DNA sequences in this sample encode the identical CDR3. This chain joins TRBV6-1 and TRBJ1-1; the D is unclear. Deletions cut 2 bases from V and 0 bases from J, with 4 bases between. Germline loops: CDR1 MNHNS, CDR2 SASEGT. CDR3 length: 13 residues. CDR3 region: CASSEPLNTEAFF. DNA of the CDR3: TGTGCCAGCAGTGAACCGTTGAACACTGAAGCTTTCTTT.

The table lists this clone with a count of one. The V and J genes are TRBV9 and TRBJ2-5; D unresolved. The CDR3 is 13 amino acids. The V end was cut by 3 bases, the J end by 4 bases, with 10 bases between. Germline loops: CDR1 SGDLS, CDR2 YYNGEE. The CDR3 DNA sequence: TGTGCCAGCAGCGGAGATAGCTCAGAGACCCAGTACTTC. Residues: CASSGDSSETQYF.

CDR3 bases: TGTGCCAGCAGCCAAGGCGGGCAGGGAGGAGAGACCCAGTACTTC. Residues: CASSQGGQGGETQYF. The chain carries TRBV14 and TRBJ2-5; weak D call: TRBD2 (6 bases). With 1 base removed from V and 4 bases from J, the gap between germline ends came to 13 bases. CDR1 is SGHDN and CDR2 is FVKESK in the germline V gene. The CDR3 is 15 residues long.

The chain links TRBV7-3 to TRBJ2-5; a possible D gene is TRBD1 (7 bases). Gene TRBJ2-7 matches the end of the DNA better, so the J call may be wrong. The CDR3 is made up of 15 amino acids. Germline V gene sequence: CDR1 SGHTA, CDR2 FQGTGA. In DNA form, the CDR3 reads TGTGCCAGCAGCTTAAACCCAGGGGGGATCGACGAGCAGTACTTC. Its translation is CASSLNPGGIDEQYF.

This chain joins TRBV9 and TRBJ2-6; D is uncertain. This CDR3 is built from 17 residues. Germline V gene lookup returns CDR1 SGDLS and CDR2 YYNGEE. V was clipped by 3 bases and J by 2 bases, with 15 bases between them. For the CDR3, the DNA is TGTGCCAGCAGCGACTCTCTTGGAGTGGCTGGGGCCAACGTCCTGACTTTC. Its translation is CASSDSLGVAGANVLTF.

This chain uses TRBV30 with TRBJ2-3; D possibly corresponds to TRBD1 (6 bases). Germline V gene lookup returns CDR1 GTSNPN and CDR2 SVGIG (reference sequence). V was clipped by 1 base and J by 4 bases, with 12 bases between them. CDR3 length: 14 amino acids. The CDR3 DNA follows: TGTGCCTGGAGTGCAACCGCAGGGGCAGATACGCAGTATTTT. Translating gives CAWSATAGADTQYF.

The chain is built from TRBV4-1 and TRBJ2-3; tentative D call: TRBD2 (5 bases). V lost 0 bases to trimming and J lost 3 bases, with 10 bases between them. Germline loops: CDR1 MGHRA, CDR2 YSYEKL. This CDR3 has 15 amino acids. As DNA, the CDR3 is TGCGCCAGCAGCCAAGAGAGCGGAAGTACAGATACGCAGTATTTT. It yields the protein CASSQESGSTDTQYF.

A single count supports this clone. V is TRBV25-1 and J is TRBJ1-1; 9 bases align to TRBD1. In germline, CDR1 is MGHDK, CDR2 SYGVNS. Germline trimming cut 6 bases from V and 11 bases from J; bases unmatched to any gene: 10. The CDR3 covers 13 residues. CDR3 loop: CASRDPGQGGAFF. In DNA form, the CDR3 reads TGTGCCAGCAGGGACCCGGGACAGGGCGGCGCTTTCTTT.

The chain employs TRBV14 and TRBJ2-1; 8 bases match TRBD2. CDR3 size: 14 residues. Per germline, CDR1 SGHDN and CDR2 FVKESK. V shed 4 bases and J 4 bases; nucleotides not matched to a gene: 3. CDR3 sequence: CASSPGLGYNEQFF. DNA of the CDR3: TGTGCCAGCAGCCCGGGACTAGGGTACAATGAGCAGTTCTTC.

This chain joins TRBV7-2 and TRBJ2-4, with D perhaps TRBD1 or TRBD2 (7 bases each). CDR3 size: 17 residues. CDR1 is SGHTA, CDR2 FQGNSA, per germline. Trimming took off 7 bases at V and 1 base at J, with 20 bases between the two ends. Here the CDR3 DNA reads TGTGCCAGCACCCCAGGGGGGGCAGGCAACGCCAAAAACATTCAGTACTTC. Its translation is CASTPGGAGNAKNIQYF. Full variable domain (remainder filled in from reference TRBV7-2 and TRBJ2-4): GAGVSQSPSNKVTEKGKDVELRCDPISGHTALYWYRQSLGQGLEFLIYFQGNSAPDKSGLPSDRFSAERTGGSVSTLTIQRTQQEDSAVYLCASTPGGAGNAKNIQYFGAGTRLSVL.

The genes are TRBV11-1 and TRBJ2-7; 12 nucleotides align to TRBD2. The CDR3 is 17 residues long. Germline CDR1 SGHAT, CDR2 FQDESV (reference sequence). Trimming removed 3 bases from V and 0 bases from J; junction bases left unmatched: 6. DNA of the CDR3: TGTGCCAGCAGCTTGCTAGCGGGAGGGTCCCTCTCCTACGAGCAGTACTTC. Protein sequence: CASSLLAGGSLSYEQYF.

In this sample, this clone turned up once. The CDR3 region is CASSLGSGSTDTQYF. CDR3 nucleotides: TGTGCCAGCAGCTTGGGGTCAGGGAGCACAGATACGCAGTATTTT. This chain uses TRBV5-4 with TRBJ2-3, with D possibly being TRBD1 (5 bases). Trimming pared 0 bases from V and 0 bases from J, leaving 8 bases between. This CDR3 is built from 15 residues. From germline, CDR1 is SGHNT and CDR2 YYREEE (reference sequence).